This T cell receptor (beta chain) was retrieved from a study of blood T cell repertoires in COVID-19. Study as a whole: Sources were T cells, B-cell-depleted T cells, or PBMCs; the material itself was cDNA or gDNA.

Trimming removed 6 bases from V and 2 bases from J, with 10 bases in between. The CDR3 contains 14 residues. CDR1 SNHLY and CDR2 FYNNEI come from the germline V gene. The authors' processing: Amplification with reference gene primers provided the estimates of nucleated cell counts. Data came from immunoSEQ multiplex PCR; TCRdb stores just in-frame clones and leaves some out. V and J calls and clone size are those listed in that table; D and trimming were worked out from the DNA. Found here are roughly 140,000 clones, almost 80% of them singletons; the top ten hold 8.6%. V and J are TRBV2 and TRBJ2-2; possibly TRBD2 for D (6 bases). This clonotype was obtained from a man between 50 and 59 years old with active or convalescent COVID-19. The sequenced material came from peripheral blood. The CDR3 bases are TGTGCCAGCAGACGTAGCGGAAACACCGGGGAGCTGTTTTTT. Its protein is CASRRSGNTGELFF.